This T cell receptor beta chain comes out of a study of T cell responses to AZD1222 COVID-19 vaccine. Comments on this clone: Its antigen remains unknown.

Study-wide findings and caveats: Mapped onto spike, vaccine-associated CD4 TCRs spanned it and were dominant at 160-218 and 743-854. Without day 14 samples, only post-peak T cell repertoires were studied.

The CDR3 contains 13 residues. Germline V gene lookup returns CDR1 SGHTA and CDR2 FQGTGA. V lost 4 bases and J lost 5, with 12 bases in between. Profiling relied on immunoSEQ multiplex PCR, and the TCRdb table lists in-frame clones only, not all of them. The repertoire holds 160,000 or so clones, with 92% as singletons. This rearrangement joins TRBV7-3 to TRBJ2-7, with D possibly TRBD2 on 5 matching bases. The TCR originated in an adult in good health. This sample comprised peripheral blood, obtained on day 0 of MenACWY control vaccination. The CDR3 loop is CASSWRAGDEQYF. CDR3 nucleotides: TGTGCCAGCAGCTGGCGGGCTGGGGACGAGCAGTACTTC.